One sample yielded the 15 T cell receptor beta chains listed below, sequenced in a study of blood T cell repertoires in COVID-19. Method: immunoSEQ multiplex PCR; TCRdb's copy keeps in-frame clones and lacks some. Among about 97,000 clones listed, approximately 82% were seen once. Input material: peripheral blood. These receptors originate from a man aged 55 to 70 with active or convalescent COVID-19.

The chain carries TRBV7-9 and TRBJ1-4; unclear D gene. This CDR3 has 15 amino acids. The germline CDR1 and CDR2 sequences are SEHNR and FQNEAQ (reference sequence). Trimming pared 5 bases from V and 6 bases from J, leaving 16 bases between. The CDR3 nucleotides read TGTGCCAGCAGCGAAATCAGGAGGTCGGATGAAAAACTGTTTTTT. As protein: CASSEIRRSDEKLFF.

The chain has TRBV6-5 and TRBJ1-1, with no clear D. The germline V gene has CDR1 MNHEY and CDR2 SVGAGI. Trimming shortened V by 10 bases and J by 4 bases, and 10 bases separated the two germline ends. This CDR3 is built from 11 residues. The CDR3 DNA follows: TGTGCCACCCGAGGTCCCACTGAAGCTTTCTTT. Amino acid sequence: CATRGPTEAFF.

The chain links TRBV18 to TRBJ2-7, with a weak D call TRBD2 (6 bases). The CDR3 has 15 residues. Germline lookup yields CDR1 KGHSH and CDR2 LQKENI. V lost 0 bases and J 3 bases, leaving 12 bases between the germline ends. This CDR3 reads CASSPPSRRDYEQYF. The CDR3 DNA sequence: TGTGCCAGCTCACCACCATCCCGGCGGGACTACGAGCAGTACTTC.

This clone appeared a few times. The sample contains more than one DNA sequence encoding this CDR3. The chain is built from TRBV19 and TRBJ2-5, with 8 bases fitting TRBD2. V lost 4 bases, J lost 4 bases, and 8 bases stayed unmatched. CDR3 length: 15 residues. Germline CDR1 reads LNHDA; CDR2 reads SQIVND (reference sequence). The CDR3 coding sequence is TGTGCCAGTAGTAACCAAGCTAGCGGGTTAGAGACCCAGTACTTC. Its translation is CASSNQASGLETQYF.

The gene calls are TRBV7-2 and TRBJ1-2, with 9 bases fitting TRBD1. V lost 4 bases and J lost 6; bases outside the gene matches: 6. Germline V gene data show CDR1 as SGHTA and CDR2 as FQGNSA. The CDR3 runs 14 residues. This chain's CDR3 is CASSSAGTGNGYTF. The CDR3, as DNA: TGTGCCAGCAGCTCGGCCGGGACAGGGAATGGCTACACCTTC.

The rearrangement uses TRBV9 and TRBJ1-1; D is unresolved. The CDR3 is 16 amino acids. Trimming removed 0 bases from V and 1 base from J, with 13 bases in between. Per the germline V gene, CDR1 is SGDLS and CDR2 is YYNGEE. The CDR3 reads CASSVAGEDQNTEAFF. The CDR3 coding sequence is TGTGCCAGCAGCGTAGCTGGAGAAGACCAGAACACTGAAGCTTTCTTT.

The rearrangement joins TRBV5-4 to TRBJ2-1; 8 positions agree with TRBD2. Looked up from germline, CDR1 is SGHNT and CDR2 is YYREEE (reference sequence). The length of the CDR3 is 15 residues. V gave up 1 base and J gave up 6 bases; unmatched junction bases: 6. The CDR3 spells CASSLIAAGVNEQFF. The CDR3 coding sequence is TGTGCCAGCAGCTTGATTGCAGCGGGAGTCAATGAGCAGTTCTTC.

In regard to this clone: Other nucleotide sequences from this sample produce the same CDR3. The chain is built from TRBV5-1 and TRBJ1-6; 8 bases align to TRBD1. Germline trimming cut 3 bases from V and 10 bases from J; bases unmatched to any gene: 6. CDR1 is SGHRS and CDR2 is YFSETQ in the germline V gene. The CDR3 loop spans 14 amino acids. The CDR3 coding sequence is TGCGCCAGCAGCTCTGGACAGGGTGGATCACCCCTCCACTTT. Translated: CASSSGQGGSPLHF.

This clone was counted a few times. The chain combines TRBV5-1 with TRBJ1-2, with TRBD1 matching 10 bases. J lost 8 bases, V lost 4 bases, and 8 bases had no gene match. The CDR3 runs to 14 residues. Germline V gene lookup returns CDR1 SGHRS and CDR2 YFSETQ. The CDR3 is CASSLFGTGEGYTF. In DNA form, the CDR3 reads TGCGCCAGCAGCCTATTCGGGACAGGGGAAGGCTACACCTTC.

V gene TRBV4-1 combines with J gene TRBJ1-1, with D possibly TRBD1 on 5 matching bases. The CDR3 consists of 14 residues. V was pared by 3 bases and J by 3 bases, with 11 bases between. Germline lookup yields CDR1 MGHRA and CDR2 YSYEKL. In nucleotides, the CDR3 is TGCGCCAGCAGCCACGGGGGTTCGGACACTGAAGCTTTCTTT. Translating gives CASSHGGSDTEAFF.

This clone came up once. The chain couples TRBV6-2 or TRBV6-3 to TRBJ2-7, with a weak D call TRBD1 (6 bases). Germline V gives CDR1 MNHEY, CDR2 SVGEGT. The germline V and J ends were trimmed by 2 bases and 0 bases, with 11 bases remaining between them. The CDR3 runs 15 residues. The DNA of the CDR3 is TGTGCCAGCAGTTACGTGGGGGCGAGCTCCTACGAGCAGTACGTC. Its protein is CASSYVGASSYEQYV.

This clone is a singleton in its sample. The genes are TRBV7-6 and TRBJ2-6, with TRBD2 as a possible D gene (5 bases). The CDR3 has 17 residues. Germline V CDR1 and CDR2: SGHVS, FNYEAQ. The V and J ends lost 5 bases and 4 bases respectively, with 18 bases between them. CDR3: CASSPRLAGSGANVLTF. CDR3 nucleotides: TGTGCCAGCAGCCCACGCCTAGCTGGCTCGGGGGCCAACGTCCTGACTTTC. The full variable domain, in which reference TRBV7-6 and TRBJ2-6 provide the parts outside the CDR3, is GAGVSQSPRYKVTKRGQDVALRCDPISGHVSLYWYRQALGQGPEFLTYFNYEAQQDKSGLPNDRFSAERPEGSISTLTIQRTEQRDSAMYRCASSPRLAGSGANVLTFGAGSRLTVL.

The V and J genes are TRBV7-8 and TRBJ1-2, with no clear D. Germline CDR1 and CDR2: SGHVS and FQNEAQ. The CDR3 sequence is 13 residues long. Trimming took 1 base from V and 5 from J, leaving 8 bases between them. The CDR3 nucleotides read TGTGCCAGCAGCTTAGTACTGGAGTATGGCTACACCTTC. This translates into CASSLVLEYGYTF.

This rearrangement joins TRBV7-9 to TRBJ2-2, with TRBD2 as a possible D gene (6 bases). The CDR3 runs 13 residues. Germline V gives CDR1 SEHNR, CDR2 FQNEAQ (reference sequence). The V and J ends lost 3 bases and 6 bases respectively, with 8 bases between them. In DNA, the CDR3 is TGTGCCAGCAGCTTCGGGGGATCCGGGGAGCTGTTTTTT. This translates into CASSFGGSGELFF.

This rearrangement joins TRBV28 to TRBJ1-2, with 9 positions matching TRBD1. There are 17 residues in the CDR3. In germline, CDR1 is MDHEN, CDR2 SYDVKM. With 5 bases clipped from V and 4 bases from J, the junction kept 14 bases outside the gene matches. CDR3 nucleotides: TGTGCCAGCAGTACGATATGGGGGGGACAGGGTCCCTATGGCTACACCTTC. Translating gives CASSTIWGGQGPYGYTF.